This is a list of T cell receptor beta chains from one sample in a study of T cell responses to AZD1222 COVID-19 vaccine. Method: immunoSEQ multiplex PCR; TCRdb's copy keeps in-frame clones and lacks some. The profile shows 120,000 to 150,000 clones, under 95% of them singletons. Specimen: peripheral blood, collected on day 0 of AZD1222 vaccination. These receptors were obtained from an adult in good health. The CDR3 runs from the conserved cysteine through the conserved F or W. D genes are given only for firm matches. Size values are once, few and many counts, or a class for expanded clones, and some rows have none.

cdr3_nt	cdr3_aa	d_call	clone_size	v_call	j_call
TGTGCCAGCAGCTTAGACGGGATCTACAATGAGCAGTTCTTC	CASSLDGIYNEQFF	.	.	TRBV7-2	TRBJ2-1
TGTGCCAGCAGCTTAAGGCTAGCGGGAGAAGGAACCGGGGAGCTGTTTTTT	CASSLRLAGEGTGELFF	TRBD2	.	TRBV7-6	TRBJ2-2
TGTGCCAGCACCTCGGACAGGTTGACTGAAGCTTTCTTT	CASTSDRLTEAFF	TRBD1	.	TRBV6-6	TRBJ1-1
TGCGCCAGCAGCTTGGCCCAGCTTACGCACCTGAATGAGCAGTTCTTC	CASSLAQLTHLNEQFF	.	.	TRBV5-1	TRBJ2-1
TGTGCCAGCAAACCCCACCTGTCGGGCGAGCAGTACTTC	CASKPHLSGEQYF	.	.	TRBV27	TRBJ2-7
TGTGCCAGCAGTTACTCGGAGGAATACGAAGCTTTCTTT	CASSYSEEYEAFF	.	.	TRBV6-2/TRBV6-3	TRBJ1-1
TGTGCCAGCAGCCGATCTACCTCGAACACTGAAGCTTTCTTT	CASSRSTSNTEAFF	.	.	TRBV4-2	TRBJ1-1
TGTGCCAGTAGTGTACAGGGGGGCTCCTATAATTCACCCCTCCACTTT	CASSVQGGSYNSPLHF	TRBD1	.	TRBV19	TRBJ1-6
TGTGCCAGCAGCCAGACCCGGGACAGCTATAATTCACCCCTCCACTTT	CASSQTRDSYNSPLHF	TRBD1	.	TRBV3-1/TRBV3-2	TRBJ1-6
TGTGCCAGCAGTCGTGACAGGGATGGGCTCATGAACACTGAAGCTTTCTTT	CASSRDRDGLMNTEAFF	TRBD1	.	TRBV6-6	TRBJ1-1
TGTGCCAGCAGCCGGGACAGGTTGGCTGAAAAACTGTTTTTT	CASSRDRLAEKLFF	TRBD1	.	TRBV7-2	TRBJ1-4
TGTGCCTGCGCCTCTGGACAGGGGATGAGGGAGACCCAGTACTTC	CACASGQGMRETQYF	TRBD1	.	TRBV6-6	TRBJ2-5
TGTGCCAGCAGCGAACGGACCCATGGCTACACCTTC	CASSERTHGYTF	.	.	TRBV12-3/TRBV12-4	TRBJ1-2
TGTGCCAGCAGCGCCGGCCCGGACACCTTCTCGGCTTTCTTT	CASSAGPDTFSAFF	.	.	TRBV5-6	TRBJ1-1
TGTGCCAGTAGCGTGGGGGACAGGGGCACTGAAGCTTTCTTT	CASSVGDRGTEAFF	TRBD1	.	TRBV9	TRBJ1-1
TGTGCCAGCAGTCGGGTGAATGAGCAGTTCTTC	CASSRVNEQFF	.	.	TRBV12-3/TRBV12-4	TRBJ2-1
TGTGCCATCCACAGGGGGGGAAGCTCCTACGAGCAGTACTTC	CAIHRGGSSYEQYF	.	.	TRBV28	TRBJ2-7
TGTGCCAGCAGCTCAAATTTGGATAGCAATCAGCCCCAGCATTTT	CASSSNLDSNQPQHF	.	once	TRBV3-1/TRBV3-2	TRBJ1-5
TGTGCCACCAGGGGCCGGTTCCAAGAGACCCAGTACTTC	CATRGRFQETQYF	.	.	TRBV24-1	TRBJ2-5
TGTGCCAGCAGCCCAAGGGGGAACACTGAAGCTTTCTTT	CASSPRGNTEAFF	.	.	TRBV7-9	TRBJ1-1